A selection of T cell receptor beta chains follows, all from one sample in a study of T cells in Graves' hyperthyroidism and ophthalmopathy. MiXCR, applied by TCRdb to the multiplex PCR reads, yields one record per CDR3 protein. The data hold 450,000 to 700,000 distinct CDR3 sequences, with under 60% observed a single time. The sample taken for sequencing was peripheral blood or thyroid tissue (not recorded which). These receptors all stem from a woman aged 18 to 35 with Graves' hyperthyroidism. Each CDR3 is given with its conserved first and last residue. Fields, in order: clone size, V gene, D gene, J gene, CDR3 protein, CDR3 DNA. A D gene is named only where the DNA matches it firmly. Clone sizes are given selectively: once, few, many, or a class where the clone is expanded.

clone_size: -; v_call: TRBV7-9; d_call: -; j_call: TRBJ1-1; cdr3_aa: CASTRLAGAFF; cdr3_nt: TGTGCCAGCACGAGACTAGCGGGAGCTTTCTTT
clone_size: many; v_call: TRBV9; d_call: -; j_call: TRBJ2-7; cdr3_aa: CASSVTGSYEQYF; cdr3_nt: TGTGCCAGCAGCGTAACTGGATCCTACGAGCAGTACTTC
clone_size: many; v_call: TRBV5-8; d_call: TRBD1; j_call: TRBJ1-1; cdr3_aa: CASSRDRAILNTEAFF; cdr3_nt: TGTGCCAGCAGCCGGGACAGGGCTATCTTGAACACTGAAGCTTTCTTT
clone_size: -; v_call: TRBV2; d_call: TRBD2; j_call: TRBJ2-5; cdr3_aa: CASSSRTSGSQETQYF; cdr3_nt: TGTGCCAGCAGTTCTAGGACTAGCGGGTCCCAAGAGACCCAGTACTTC
clone_size: -; v_call: TRBV29-1; d_call: -; j_call: TRBJ1-1; cdr3_aa: CSVGLGGREAFF; cdr3_nt: TGCAGCGTTGGGTTAGGGGGGCGTGAAGCTTTCTTT
clone_size: many; v_call: TRBV10-3; d_call: -; j_call: TRBJ2-7; cdr3_aa: CAITSGVYEQYF; cdr3_nt: TGTGCCATCACCTCAGGAGTCTACGAGCAGTACTTC
clone_size: -; v_call: TRBV25-1; d_call: -; j_call: TRBJ2-7; cdr3_aa: CASSELGFNQLSYEQYF; cdr3_nt: TGTGCCAGCAGTGAATTGGGGTTTAACCAGCTCAGCTACGAGCAGTACTTC
clone_size: -; v_call: TRBV15; d_call: TRBD1; j_call: TRBJ2-7; cdr3_aa: CATSKETGASYEQYF; cdr3_nt: TGTGCCACCAGCAAAGAGACAGGGGCCTCCTACGAGCAGTACTTC
clone_size: many; v_call: TRBV11-1; d_call: TRBD2; j_call: TRBJ2-5; cdr3_aa: CASSLALLAGEETQYF; cdr3_nt: TGTGCCAGCAGCTTAGCCCTACTAGCGGGAGAAGAGACCCAGTACTTC
clone_size: -; v_call: TRBV25-1; d_call: TRBD1; j_call: TRBJ2-7; cdr3_aa: CASRPGQHYGYTYEQYF; cdr3_nt: TGTGCCAGCAGGCCGGGACAGCACTATGGCTACACCTACGAGCAGTACTTC
clone_size: -; v_call: TRBV7-2; d_call: TRBD2; j_call: TRBJ2-5; cdr3_aa: CASSLGLAGGPLETQYF; cdr3_nt: TGTGCCAGCAGCTTGGGACTAGCGGGAGGGCCGTTGGAGACCCAGTACTTC
clone_size: -; v_call: TRBV7-9; d_call: -; j_call: TRBJ2-7; cdr3_aa: CASRSGRSSSYEQYF; cdr3_nt: TGTGCCAGCAGGTCGGGACGGTCCTCATCCTACGAGCAGTACTTC
clone_size: many; v_call: TRBV7-2; d_call: -; j_call: TRBJ1-3; cdr3_aa: CASSLAPGGAGNTIYF; cdr3_nt: TGTGCCAGCAGCTTAGCCCCTGGGGGAGCAGGAAACACCATATATTTT
clone_size: -; v_call: TRBV9; d_call: -; j_call: TRBJ2-3; cdr3_aa: CASSVVPSFVDTQYF; cdr3_nt: TGTGCCAGCAGCGTAGTCCCCAGCTTTGTAGATACGCAGTATTTT
clone_size: many; v_call: TRBV24-1; d_call: -; j_call: TRBJ1-5; cdr3_aa: CATSRSQGTDQPQHF; cdr3_nt: TGTGCCACCAGCCGATCCCAGGGGACGGATCAGCCCCAGCATTTT
clone_size: few; v_call: TRBV5-1; d_call: TRBD1; j_call: TRBJ2-7; cdr3_aa: CASSFDRGREQYF; cdr3_nt: TGCGCCAGCAGCTTCGACAGGGGCCGCGAGCAGTACTTC
clone_size: -; v_call: TRBV20-1; d_call: -; j_call: TRBJ1-2; cdr3_aa: CSARVSGVDGYTF; cdr3_nt: TGCAGTGCTAGAGTATCAGGGGTGGATGGCTACACCTTC
clone_size: many; v_call: TRBV2; d_call: TRBD1; j_call: TRBJ2-5; cdr3_aa: CAGQGAATQETQYF; cdr3_nt: TGTGCCGGTCAGGGGGCCGCCACCCAAGAGACCCAGTACTTC
clone_size: few; v_call: TRBV4-3; d_call: -; j_call: TRBJ1-4; cdr3_aa: CASSQGISQLPNEKLFF; cdr3_nt: TGCGCCAGCAGCCAAGGAATTAGCCAGCTCCCTAATGAAAAACTGTTTTTT
clone_size: many; v_call: TRBV24-1; d_call: -; j_call: TRBJ1-6; cdr3_aa: CATSPGRTNSPLHF; cdr3_nt: TGTGCCACCAGTCCGGGACGGACTAATTCACCCCTCCACTTT
clone_size: many; v_call: TRBV2; d_call: -; j_call: TRBJ2-7; cdr3_aa: CASSDDPRDEQYF; cdr3_nt: TGTGCCAGCAGTGACGACCCGAGGGACGAGCAGTACTTC
clone_size: once; v_call: TRBV5-1; d_call: -; j_call: TRBJ2-7; cdr3_aa: CARTVLYEQYF; cdr3_nt: TGCGCCAGGACAGTCCTCTACGAGCAGTACTTC